One sample yielded the 8 T cell receptor beta chains listed below, sequenced in a study of CD8+ T cells in alopecia areata. Following extraction, RNA underwent reverse transcription to cDNA, which served as the sequencing template. TCRdb's copy holds only in-frame clones and misses some; the assay was immunoSEQ multiplex PCR. This table holds some 240,000 clones, more than 45% found once. This sample's treatment: oral pan-JAK inhibitor, 5-10 mg twice daily. The sample here was CD4+ T cells sorted from blood, taken at week 4, from a patient treated with tofacitinib. The receptors were gathered from a human donor with alopecia areata.

The chain carries TRBV30 and TRBJ2-4, with D tentatively TRBD1 (6 bases). CDR1 and CDR2 (germline): GTSNPN, SVGIG (reference sequence). This CDR3 is 15 amino acids long. Trimming took 0 bases from V and 10 from J, leaving 19 bases between them. The CDR3 bases are TGTGCCTGGAGTGTAGAGGGGACACCCTTGGGGATTCAGTACTTC. Its protein is CAWSVEGTPLGIQYF.

The J gene is TRBJ1-5, the V gene TRBV7-2; unclear D gene. V was shortened by 0 bases and J by 5 bases, with 8 bases between the two germline ends. In germline, CDR1 is SGHTA, CDR2 FQGNSA. The CDR3 runs to 14 residues. CDR3 coding DNA: TGTGCCAGCAGCTTAGCAGGGATAGATCAGCCCCAGCATTTT. This gives the protein CASSLAGIDQPQHF. Combining the CDR3 with reference TRBV7-2 and TRBJ1-5 gives the whole variable domain GAGVSQSPSNKVTEKGKDVELRCDPISGHTALYWYRQSLGQGLEFLIYFQGNSAPDKSGLPSDRFSAERTGGSVSTLTIQRTQQEDSAVYLCASSLAGIDQPQHFGDGTRLSIL.

The J gene is TRBJ1-5, the V gene TRBV25-1; D unclear. The V end lost 2 bases, the J end lost 9 bases, and 8 bases lay between the germline ends. Germline-derived CDR1 and CDR2 are MGHDK and SYGVNS. The CDR3 length is 12 residues. In DNA form, the CDR3 reads TGTGCCAGCAGTGAACCGGGTCTGCCCCAGCATTTT. This translates into CASSEPGLPQHF.

This clone has only a few counts. The chain combines TRBV7-2 with TRBJ2-5; unclear D gene. Trimming shortened V by 1 base and J by 6 bases, and 3 bases separated the two germline ends. CDR1 and CDR2 from the germline V gene are SGHTA and FQGNSA. CDR3 length equals 11 residues. Written as DNA, the CDR3 is TGTGCCAGCAGCTTAGGACAGACCCAGTACTTC. Translation gives CASSLGQTQYF.

The CDR3 DNA is TGTGCCAGCAGTGAAACGGACGGGGCCTACGAGCAGTACTTC. Translated, it gives CASSETDGAYEQYF. The chain is built from TRBV6-1 and TRBJ2-7; the D gene is possibly TRBD2 (5 bases). This CDR3 region has 14 residues. Germline V CDR1 and CDR2: MNHNS, SASEGT. V was trimmed by 2 bases and J by 2 bases, leaving 10 bases between them.

The chain links TRBV29-1 to TRBJ1-2; 9 nucleotides match TRBD1. Germline CDR1 reads SQVTM; CDR2 reads ANQGSEA. V was clipped by 7 bases and J by 6 bases; unmatched bases: 9. This CDR3 has 13 residues. The CDR3 is CSAQDRGFNGYTF. The CDR3 coding sequence is TGCAGCGCCCAGGACAGGGGTTTCAATGGCTACACCTTC.

The chain recombines TRBV6-5 with TRBJ2-2; no definite D call. CDR1 and CDR2 (germline): MNHEY, SVGAGI. The CDR3 runs to 14 residues. Deletions cut 0 bases from V and 5 bases from J, with 7 bases between. The CDR3 DNA reads TGTGCCAGCAGTTACTCGCGAGTGACCGGGGAGCTGTTTTTT. Its translation is CASSYSRVTGELFF.

V usage is TRBV30 and J usage is TRBJ2-1, with D tentatively TRBD1 (6 bases). This CDR3 is built from 14 residues. Trimming pared 3 bases from V and 4 bases from J, leaving 13 bases between. The germline V gene encodes CDR1 GTSNPN and CDR2 SVGIG (reference sequence). The CDR3 here is CAWRWGHLYNEQFF. The CDR3 region has the DNA TGTGCCTGGAGGTGGGGACACCTATACAATGAGCAGTTCTTC.